The 17 T cell receptor beta chains below were found in one sample sequenced in a study of control samples from healthy donors and cancer patients. Clones were read by immunoSEQ multiplex PCR, and TCRdb kept only the in-frame ones, dropping some. The table includes approximately 170,000 clones, roughly 90% detected once. Source material: blood. The receptors were sampled from a woman aged 25 to 39 in good health.

The rearrangement links TRBV13 to TRBJ2-3, with D perhaps TRBD1 or TRBD2 (5 bases each). The CDR3 is made up of 15 amino acids. The ends were cut back, 6 bases at V and 3 bases at J, with 16 bases in the middle. CDR1 and CDR2 (germline): PRHDT, FYEKMQ (reference sequence). The CDR3, as DNA: TGTGCCAGCAGGAAAGCCGGGGCTGGGACAGATACGCAGTATTTT. Protein: CASRKAGAGTDTQYF.

The V and J genes are TRBV27 and TRBJ2-3; 11 bases map to TRBD2. The germline V gene has CDR1 MNHEY and CDR2 SMNVEV (reference sequence). J was trimmed by 1 base and V by 6 bases; bases with no gene match: 6. The CDR3 sequence is 16 residues long. The chain's CDR3 is CASSSLAGGGTDTQYF. In DNA form, the CDR3 reads TGTGCCAGCAGCTCCCTAGCGGGAGGCGGCACAGATACGCAGTATTTT.

The rearrangement uses TRBV12-3 or TRBV12-4 and TRBJ1-5; no clear D. CDR3 length equals 13 residues. V was shortened by 2 bases and J by 6 bases, with 8 bases between the two germline ends. CDR3 loop: CASSLMGIQPQHF. The CDR3 DNA reads TGTGCCAGCAGTTTAATGGGAATTCAGCCCCAGCATTTT.

The chain joins TRBV6-5 to TRBJ2-7; possibly TRBD1 or TRBD2 for D (5 bases each). The CDR3 contains 13 residues. The V and J ends lost 10 bases and 7 bases respectively, with 20 bases between them. Germline CDR1 is MNHEY and CDR2 is SVGAGI. The CDR3 sequence is CATRAGRAWEQYF. CDR3 nucleotides: TGTGCCACCAGGGCGGGCAGGGCTTGGGAGCAGTACTTC.

The chain is built from TRBV7-2 and TRBJ2-3; 9 bases agree with TRBD2. V lost 5 bases and J lost 7; bases outside the gene matches: 13. The CDR3 sequence is 16 residues long. Germline CDR1 SGHTA, CDR2 FQGNSA. CDR3 amino acids: CASSPLFSGRKHTQYF. CDR3 nucleotides: TGTGCCAGCAGCCCCCTCTTTAGCGGGAGAAAGCATACGCAGTATTTT.

The V gene is TRBV30, the J gene TRBJ2-2, with D perhaps matching TRBD1 (6 bases). Trimming left V 4 bases short and J 4 bases short, with 7 bases between. Germline V gene lookup returns CDR1 GTSNPN and CDR2 SVGIG (reference sequence). The CDR3 is 12 amino acids. This CDR3 reads CAWTGVTGELFF. The CDR3 nucleotides are TGTGCCTGGACAGGGGTCACCGGGGAGCTGTTTTTT.

The rearrangement joins TRBV30 to TRBJ1-5; no clear D. The CDR3 spans 12 residues. Trimming left V 3 bases short and J 9 bases short, with 12 bases between. CDR1 GTSNPN and CDR2 SVGIG come from the germline V gene (reference sequence). For the CDR3, the DNA is TGTGCCTGGAGAGAGCCCGGAGGGCCCCAGCATTTT. Translating gives CAWREPGGPQHF.

The genes are TRBV30 and TRBJ2-1; 7 nucleotides align to TRBD1. The CDR3 spans 15 residues. Germline V CDR1 and CDR2: GTSNPN, SVGIG (reference sequence). Trimming at V came to 2 bases and at J to 0 bases, leaving 4 bases not matched to a gene. The CDR3: CAWSPGQSSYNEQFF. CDR3 nucleotide sequence: TGTGCCTGGAGTCCGGGACAGAGCTCCTACAATGAGCAGTTCTTC.

The chain combines TRBV28 with TRBJ1-6, with D perhaps matching TRBD1 (5 bases). Germline values: CDR1 MDHEN, CDR2 SYDVKM. Trimming shortened V by 2 bases and J by 9 bases, and 14 bases separated the two germline ends. This CDR3 region has 15 residues. The CDR3 bases are TGTGCCAGCAGTTTACCGTGGGGGGGGGTTTCACCCCTCCACTTT. Translation gives CASSLPWGGVSPLHF.

V usage is TRBV27 and J usage is TRBJ1-3; 11 bases agree with TRBD1. Per germline, CDR1 MNHEY and CDR2 SMNVEV (reference sequence). The CDR3 is 15 residues long. J was trimmed by 4 bases and V by 5 bases; bases with no gene match: 4. The CDR3, as DNA: TGTGCCAGCAGTCTCAGGACAGGGGGCGGAAACACCATATATTTT. Encoded protein: CASSLRTGGGNTIYF.

This chain uses TRBV11-2 with TRBJ1-1; D unclear. Germline CDR1 is SGHAT and CDR2 is FQNNGV. The CDR3 is made up of 14 amino acids. Trimming removed 6 bases at V and 1 base at J, with 12 bases between. CDR3 sequence: CASRLARGNTEAFF. The CDR3 DNA is TGTGCCAGCAGACTAGCCCGGGGGAACACTGAAGCTTTCTTT.

The chain links TRBV28 to TRBJ2-2; D may be TRBD1 (6 bases). CDR3 length: 14 residues. V was pared by 3 bases and J by 5 bases, with 10 bases between. Germline V CDR1 and CDR2: MDHEN, SYDVKM. CDR3 nucleotides: TGTGCCAGCAGTTTCGAGGGGGTGACCGGGGAGCTGTTTTTT. Its protein product is CASSFEGVTGELFF.

This clone was picked up a small number of times. The gene calls are TRBV7-2 and TRBJ2-7; TRBD2 matches at 11 bases. Germline assignment: CDR1 SGHTA and CDR2 FQGNSA. This CDR3 is 15 amino acids long. With V trimmed by 5 bases and J by 1 base, 4 bases remained unmatched. This CDR3 is CASSPGLAASYEQYF. In nucleotides, the CDR3 is TGTGCCAGCAGCCCGGGACTAGCGGCTTCCTACGAGCAGTACTTC.

The chain uses TRBV14 and TRBJ1-6; 7 bases are a match to TRBD1. The CDR3 runs to 15 residues. Per germline, CDR1 SGHDN and CDR2 FVKESK. The junction had 3 bases not matched to a gene; V was cut back by 0 bases and J by 7 bases. The CDR3 sequence: CASSQEGTVNSPLHF. The CDR3 DNA follows: TGTGCCAGCAGCCAAGAAGGGACAGTCAATTCACCCCTCCACTTT. The full variable domain, in which reference TRBV14 and TRBJ1-6 provide the parts outside the CDR3, is EAGVTQFPSHSVIEKGQTVTLRCDPISGHDNLYWYRRVMGKEIKFLLHFVKESKQDESGMPNNRFLAERTGGTYSTLKVQPAELEDSGVYFCASSQEGTVNSPLHFGNGTRLTVT.

This clone was detected many times. V is TRBV6-6 and J is TRBJ2-2; D is unclear. Per the germline V gene, CDR1 is MNHNY and CDR2 is SVGAGI (reference sequence). Trimming cost V 3 bases and J 3 bases, with 5 bases left between them. The CDR3 is made up of 13 amino acids. The CDR3 DNA follows: TGTGCCAGCAGTTATGGGGACACCGGGGAGCTGTTTTTT. Residues: CASSYGDTGELFF.

The chain employs TRBV5-4 and TRBJ1-1, with 12 positions matching TRBD1. The V gene end was trimmed by 4 bases and the J gene end by 9 bases; junction bases not matched to a gene: 1. This CDR3 region has 12 residues. Germline CDR1 SGHNT, CDR2 YYREEE (reference sequence). CDR3 sequence: CASSGDRGQAFF. As DNA, the CDR3 is TGTGCCAGCAGCGGGGACAGGGGGCAAGCTTTCTTT.

V gene TRBV27 combines with J gene TRBJ2-1; 9 bases are shared with TRBD2. CDR1 MNHEY and CDR2 SMNVEV come from the germline V gene (reference sequence). After removal of 3 bases from V and 7 bases from J, the junction contained 4 bases not matched to a gene. The length of the CDR3 is 14 residues. The DNA for the CDR3 is TGTGCCAGCAGTTTCCTAGCGGGACAAAATGAGCAGTTCTTC. Protein sequence: CASSFLAGQNEQFF.